These 32 T cell receptor beta chains share one sample of origin, sequenced in a study of blood T cell repertoires in COVID-19. Clones were read by immunoSEQ multiplex PCR, and TCRdb kept only the in-frame ones, dropping some. Of approximately 220,000 clones listed, roughly 90% are singletons. The sample consisted of PBMCs or T cells enriched from blood (not recorded which). These receptors all stem from a woman in her 30s with acute COVID-19.

The chain joins TRBV7-2 to TRBJ1-1; D is undetermined. Trimming shortened V by 0 bases and J by 0 bases, and 8 bases separated the two germline ends. There are 15 residues in the CDR3. Germline V gives CDR1 SGHTA, CDR2 FQGNSA. CDR3 region: CASSLAQAMNTEAFF. The CDR3 nucleotides read TGTGCCAGCAGCTTAGCGCAGGCCATGAACACTGAAGCTTTCTTT.

The chain couples TRBV7-2 to TRBJ2-2; 8 positions match TRBD1. Germline trimming cut 4 bases from V and 7 bases from J; bases unmatched to any gene: 5. Germline CDR1 SGHTA, CDR2 FQGNSA. The CDR3 has 14 amino acids. Here the CDR3 DNA reads TGTGCCAGCAGCTCCCAGGGGGCCGTCGGGGAGCTGTTTTTT. It translates to CASSSQGAVGELFF.

The chain has TRBV25-1 and TRBJ2-5; possible D gene TRBD2, 5 bases. V lost 6 bases to trimming and J lost 5 bases, with 13 bases between them. Germline CDR1 is MGHDK and CDR2 is SYGVNS. CDR3 length: 13 amino acids. Written as DNA, the CDR3 is TGTGCCAGCAGCGGGGAAGGCCGGGAGACCCAGTACTTC. It is translated as CASSGEGRETQYF. Variable domain in full (rest from reference TRBV25-1 and TRBJ2-5): EADIYQTPRYLVIGTGKKITLECSQTMGHDKMYWYQQDPGMELHLIHYSYGVNSTEKGDLSSESTVSRIRTEHFPLTLESARPSHTSQYLCASSGEGRETQYFGPGTRLLVL.

The J gene is TRBJ1-1, the V gene TRBV5-4; 7 bases agree with TRBD1. Germline CDR1 reads SGHNT; CDR2 reads YYREEE (reference sequence). The CDR3 is 16 residues long. V lost 4 bases to trimming and J lost 0 bases; unmatched junction nucleotides: 9. CDR3 nucleotides: TGTGCCAGCAGCCAAAAACAGGGGTGGATGAACACTGAAGCTTTCTTT. This sequence encodes CASSQKQGWMNTEAFF.

This chain connects TRBV7-9 to TRBJ2-1, with D perhaps TRBD2 (6 bases). Germline V CDR1 and CDR2: SEHNR, FQNEAQ (reference sequence). This CDR3 contains 13 residues. The V end was cut by 1 base, the J end by 9 bases, with 10 bases between. The CDR3 spells CASSLGAGIEQFF. The CDR3 DNA sequence: TGTGCCAGCAGCTTAGGGGCGGGGATTGAGCAGTTCTTC.

The V call is TRBV7-2, the J call TRBJ1-5; 9 nucleotides match TRBD1. V lost 4 bases to trimming and J lost 4 bases; unmatched junction nucleotides: 8. The germline gives CDR1 SGHTA, CDR2 FQGNSA. The CDR3 contains 16 residues. In DNA, the CDR3 is TGTGCCAGCAGCTCTCCGGACAGGGGAGGGAATCAGCCCCAGCATTTT. It encodes CASSSPDRGGNQPQHF.

The gene calls are TRBV5-1 and TRBJ1-4, with TRBD1 as a possible D gene (5 bases). Germline CDR1 SGHRS, CDR2 YFSETQ. The CDR3 covers 15 residues. With 0 bases removed from V and 3 bases from J, the gap between germline ends came to 9 bases. The chain's CDR3 is CASSLGDSPNEKLFF. The CDR3 coding sequence is TGCGCCAGCAGCTTGGGAGACAGCCCTAATGAAAAACTGTTTTTT. The full variable domain, in which reference TRBV5-1 and TRBJ1-4 provide the parts outside the CDR3, is KAGVTQTPRYLIKTRGQQVTLSCSPISGHRSVSWYQQTPGQGLQFLFEYFSETQRNKGNFPGRFSGRQFSNSRSEMNVSTLELGDSALYLCASSLGDSPNEKLFFGSGTQLSVL.

This chain uses TRBV5-8 with TRBJ1-6; TRBD1 matches 8 bases. Germline V CDR1 and CDR2: SGHTS, YDEGEE. The CDR3 contains 14 residues. Losses at the gene ends were 5 bases for V and 9 bases for J; bases not matched to a gene: 7. The CDR3 nucleotides are TGTGCCAGCAGTTTATGGCAGGGGGCTTCACCCCTCCACTTT. It codes for CASSLWQGASPLHF. The complete variable domain, with remaining parts taken from reference TRBV5-8 and TRBJ1-6, reads EAGVTQSPTHLIKTRGQQATLRCSPISGHTSVYWYQQALGLGLQFLLWYDEGEERNRGNFPPRFSGRQFPNYSSELNVNALELEDSALYLCASSLWQGASPLHFGNGTRLTVT.

This chain links TRBV5-1 with TRBJ1-2, with TRBD1 identical over 7 bases. The length of the CDR3 is 13 residues. Unmatched junction bases numbered 6, after V lost 4 bases and J lost 6 bases. Germline lookup yields CDR1 SGHRS and CDR2 YFSETQ. The CDR3 sequence: CASSLGQSDGYTF. The CDR3 DNA is TGCGCCAGCAGCCTGGGACAGTCGGATGGCTACACCTTC.

This chain uses TRBV6-2 or TRBV6-3 with TRBJ2-5, with D possibly being TRBD2 (5 bases). The V end lost 4 bases, the J end lost 5 bases, and 14 bases lay between the germline ends. This CDR3 contains 14 residues. The germline CDR1 and CDR2 sequences are MNHEY and SVGEGT. The CDR3 nucleotides read TGTGCCAGCAGTTGGACTGTTGAAGGGGAGACCCAGTACTTC. This translates into CASSWTVEGETQYF.

V usage is TRBV6-2 or TRBV6-3 and J usage is TRBJ1-6, with 12 bases that match TRBD1. After removal of 5 bases from V and 7 bases from J, the junction contained 6 bases not matched to a gene. CDR1 MNHEY and CDR2 SVGEGT come from the germline V gene. The CDR3 runs to 16 residues. DNA for the CDR3: TGTGCCAGCAGTGGACGGGACAGGGGGCCCAATTCACCCCTCCACTTT. The encoded protein is CASSGRDRGPNSPLHF.

The chain joins TRBV4-1 to TRBJ2-1; possible D gene TRBD2, 5 bases. The CDR3 runs to 14 residues. The germline gives CDR1 MGHRA, CDR2 YSYEKL. V was cut by 0 bases and J by 9 bases, with 12 bases left in between. CDR3 bases: TGCGCCAGCAGCCAAGATCCGACTAACACTGAGCAGTTCTTC. Its protein is CASSQDPTNTEQFF.

The chain combines TRBV10-3 with TRBJ1-1; no definite D call. The CDR3 has 12 residues. Looked up from germline, CDR1 is ENHRY and CDR2 is SYGVKD. V was clipped by 3 bases and J by 4 bases, with 6 bases between them. The CDR3 is CAISESGTEAFF. The CDR3 DNA is TGTGCCATCAGTGAATCGGGCACTGAAGCTTTCTTT.

This sequence joins TRBV6-5 and TRBJ2-7; the D is unclear. CDR1 and CDR2 from the germline V gene are MNHEY and SVGAGI. The CDR3 is 11 residues long. V was shortened by 5 bases and J by 3 bases, with 5 bases between the two germline ends. CDR3 in amino acids: CASSPDYEQYF. Here the CDR3 DNA reads TGTGCCAGCAGTCCAGACTACGAGCAGTACTTC.

The chain couples TRBV5-1 to TRBJ1-4; maybe TRBD1 (5 bases). The CDR3 consists of 15 residues. Germline V CDR1 and CDR2: SGHRS, YFSETQ. Between the trimmed V and J ends, which lost 1 base and 8 bases, there was a span of 15 bases. Here the CDR3 DNA reads TGCGCCAGCAGCTTGATACCAGGGCATGAGGAAAAACTGTTTTTT. Its protein is CASSLIPGHEEKLFF.

CDR3 protein: CASSVGGGGSNQPQHF. CDR3 nucleotides: TGTGCCAGCAGCGTAGGAGGGGGGGGCAGCAATCAGCCCCAGCATTTT. The chain carries TRBV9 and TRBJ1-5, with TRBD1 as a possible D gene (6 bases). CDR1 SGDLS and CDR2 YYNGEE come from the germline V gene. V was clipped by 0 bases and J by 1 base, with 11 bases between them. The CDR3 spans 16 residues.

The chain uses TRBV19 and TRBJ2-7; TRBD1 agrees at 7 bases. The CDR3 is made up of 14 amino acids. V lost 6 bases, J lost 7 bases, and 12 bases stayed unmatched. Per the germline V gene, CDR1 is LNHDA and CDR2 is SQIVND (reference sequence). The CDR3 region has the DNA TGTGCCAGTAGCCTCGGGTTACAGGGGTTTGAGCAGTACTTC. It yields the protein CASSLGLQGFEQYF. Using reference TRBV19 and TRBJ2-7 for the parts outside the CDR3, the full variable domain is DGGITQSPKYLFRKEGQNVTLSCEQNLNHDAMYWYRQDPGQGLRLIYYSQIVNDFQKGDIAEGYSVSREKKESFPLTVTSAQKNPTAFYLCASSLGLQGFEQYFGPGTRLTVT.

V gene TRBV7-8 combines with J gene TRBJ1-5; 8 positions match TRBD1. The V segment lost 6 bases and the J segment 4 bases; nucleotides outside the gene matches: 5. This CDR3 spans 14 amino acids. CDR1 and CDR2 from the germline V gene are SGHVS and FQNEAQ. CDR3 amino acids: CASSKGQANQPQHF. For the CDR3, the DNA is TGTGCCAGCAGTAAGGGACAGGCGAATCAGCCCCAGCATTTT.

The chain links TRBV6-4 to TRBJ1-5; D gene ambiguous. CDR1 and CDR2 from the germline V gene are MRHNA and SNTAGT. The CDR3 totals 14 residues. Trimming cost V 3 bases and J 2 bases, with 8 bases left between them. The CDR3 region is CASSDVQGNQPQHF. The DNA of the CDR3 is TGTGCCAGCAGTGATGTGCAGGGCAATCAGCCCCAGCATTTT.

The chain carries TRBV11-2 and TRBJ2-7; TRBD1 matches 8 bases. The germline CDR1 and CDR2 sequences are SGHAT and FQNNGV. With 2 bases clipped from V and 5 bases from J, the junction kept 5 bases outside the gene matches. CDR3 size: 14 residues. The CDR3 nucleotides are TGTGCCAGCAGCTTAATTGGACAGGGAAACGAGCAGTACTTC. The encoded protein is CASSLIGQGNEQYF.

This clone was recorded only once. The V gene is TRBV7-9, the J gene TRBJ1-6, with 12 bases that match TRBD1. There are 16 residues in the CDR3. Germline V gives CDR1 SEHNR, CDR2 FQNEAQ (reference sequence). V shed 5 bases and J 5 bases; nucleotides not matched to a gene: 4. CDR3 amino acids: CASSLGQGADNSPLHF. The CDR3 bases are TGTGCCAGCAGCCTGGGACAGGGGGCCGATAATTCACCCCTCCACTTT.

The V gene is TRBV7-9, the J gene TRBJ2-5; tentatively, D is TRBD1 (6 bases). CDR1 is SEHNR and CDR2 is FQNEAQ in the germline V gene (reference sequence). This CDR3 is built from 15 residues. The germline V and J ends were trimmed by 1 base and 4 bases, with 13 bases remaining between them. DNA for the CDR3: TGTGCCAGCAGCTTAGGTAGGGGGAGAGGAGAGACCCAGTACTTC. Encoded protein: CASSLGRGRGETQYF.

This clone has only a few counts. This CDR3 is also generated by other DNA sequences in the sample. The chain is built from TRBV19 and TRBJ1-5; perhaps TRBD1 as D (5 bases). Germline-derived CDR1 and CDR2 are LNHDA and SQIVND (reference sequence). This CDR3 has 14 residues. V lost 3 bases and J 3 bases, leaving 9 bases between the germline ends. CDR3 loop: CASSIGASNQPQHF. As DNA, the CDR3 is TGTGCCAGTAGTATTGGGGCATCCAATCAGCCCCAGCATTTT.

V is TRBV5-1 and J is TRBJ1-6, with a possible D match to TRBD1 (6 bases). The CDR3 totals 14 residues. Deletions cut 1 base from V and 5 bases from J, with 7 bases between. Germline V lookup: CDR1 SGHRS, CDR2 YFSETQ. The CDR3 is CASSLRQDNSPLHF. The CDR3 region has the DNA TGCGCCAGCAGCTTGAGACAGGATAATTCACCCCTCCACTTT.

This rearrangement joins TRBV19 to TRBJ1-5; D is perhaps TRBD1 (5 bases). Per germline, CDR1 LNHDA and CDR2 SQIVND (reference sequence). V lost 6 bases and J lost 7, with 19 bases in between. The CDR3 length is 15 residues. The CDR3 sequence is CASRARWGVGQPQHF. Written as DNA, the CDR3 is TGTGCCAGTAGGGCAAGGTGGGGGGTGGGCCAGCCCCAGCATTTT.

This clone was recorded once. This chain uses TRBV27 with TRBJ2-7; 11 bases agree with TRBD1. Germline V gene lookup returns CDR1 MNHEY and CDR2 SMNVEV (reference sequence). V shed 6 bases and J 5 bases; nucleotides not matched to a gene: 9. The CDR3 totals 15 residues. CDR3 DNA sequence: TGTGCCAGCAGGCCTTGGACAGGGGGCCTCCACGAGCAGTACTTC. Translation gives CASRPWTGGLHEQYF.

The chain carries TRBV9 and TRBJ1-3; TRBD1 might be the D (5 bases). Germline V gene data show CDR1 as SGDLS and CDR2 as YYNGEE. V was cut by 3 bases and J by 0 bases, with 19 bases left in between. CDR3 length: 18 amino acids. The DNA for the CDR3 is TGTGCCAGCAGCGGAGGGACGGGGGGTCTCGTCTCTGGAAACACCATATATTTT. Residues: CASSGGTGGLVSGNTIYF.

V is TRBV7-9 and J is TRBJ2-1, with D perhaps matching TRBD2 (6 bases). V was trimmed by 5 bases and J by 7 bases, leaving 15 bases between them. CDR1 is SEHNR and CDR2 is FQNEAQ in the germline V gene (reference sequence). The CDR3 contains 14 residues. The CDR3: CASSPPRGANEQFF. The CDR3 bases are TGTGCCAGCAGCCCCCCCCGCGGGGCGAATGAGCAGTTCTTC.

The chain recombines TRBV19 with TRBJ1-5; 8 bases line up with TRBD1. Germline CDR1 and CDR2: LNHDA and SQIVND (reference sequence). The CDR3 totals 14 residues. Trimming at V came to 9 bases and at J to 2 bases, leaving 6 bases not matched to a gene. CDR3 in amino acids: CASTQGAGNQPQHF. The CDR3 coding sequence is TGTGCCAGCACGCAGGGGGCGGGCAATCAGCCCCAGCATTTT.

The chain links TRBV5-1 to TRBJ2-5; D is possibly TRBD1 (6 bases). V lost 4 bases and J lost 1, with 20 bases in between. The CDR3 covers 17 residues. Germline lookup yields CDR1 SGHRS and CDR2 YFSETQ. This CDR3 is CASSAVQGSGLQETQYF. CDR3 coding DNA: TGCGCCAGCAGCGCCGTACAGGGTTCGGGGCTCCAAGAGACCCAGTACTTC.

The chain links TRBV19 to TRBJ2-2; TRBD1 matches 8 bases. Trimming removed 4 bases from V and 6 bases from J; junction bases left unmatched: 7. This CDR3 comprises 15 residues. Germline V gives CDR1 LNHDA, CDR2 SQIVND (reference sequence). As DNA, the CDR3 is TGTGCCAGTAGTACCGGGACAGGTTTGCCCGGGGAGCTGTTTTTT. Translation: CASSTGTGLPGELFF. The full variable domain, in which reference TRBV19 and TRBJ2-2 provide the parts outside the CDR3, is DGGITQSPKYLFRKEGQNVTLSCEQNLNHDAMYWYRQDPGQGLRLIYYSQIVNDFQKGDIAEGYSVSREKKESFPLTVTSAQKNPTAFYLCASSTGTGLPGELFFGEGSRLTVL.

The chain has TRBV28 and TRBJ1-4, with TRBD1 as a possible D gene (6 bases). The CDR3 sequence is 14 residues long. Germline values: CDR1 MDHEN, CDR2 SYDVKM. Trimming removed 5 bases at V and 5 bases at J, with 12 bases between. In DNA form, the CDR3 reads TGTGCCAGCAGTCAACAGGGAGTAAATGAAAAACTGTTTTTT. Protein product: CASSQQGVNEKLFF.